The entry below describes one T cell receptor beta chain. Ten or more counts support this clone. Its antigen target is currently unknown. Base qualities are missing; no much larger clone stands one base away. No patient had received any treatment before thyroid surgery. Using T-cell receptor beta sequencing, the study looked back at clinical samples from patients collected from the early 2010s to the late 2010s. Libraries came from PCR. Sequencing instrument: Illumina HiSeq 4000. The TCR beta-chain CDR3 region of each patient was profiled by high-throughput sequencing. The authors' pipeline ran thus. The researchers built a classifier to tell apart papillary thyroid cancer patients with distant metastasis, based on CDR3 differences among clinicopathological groups. The Shannon index was used to assess repertoire diversity, and the Morisita-Horn index was used to assess tumor-blood repertoire similarity. In TCRdb, the public reads were trimmed at Q25 with fastp and aligned with MiXCR, with productive beta chains retained. TCRdb, not the authors, supplied the V and J calls. This sample is represented by approximately 20,000 clones; about 31% of them were singletons. The ten largest clones take up more than 20% of the sample.

The CDR3 measures 11 amino acids from cysteine to phenylalanine. Of all the DNA, just the CDR3 is kept, 33 bases in frame from base 1. V lost 7 bases and J lost 7 bases; the stretch between them is 8 bases long. Per the germline V gene, MGHDK is the CDR1 and SYGVNS is the CDR2. The data originate from a study of metastatic and nonmetastatic thyroid tumors (dated by TCRdb to the early 2020s). Some background on the complete study: Repertoires from peripheral blood and from tumor or nodule tissue samples of malignant and benign thyroid patients were compared. General findings and caveats noted by the study authors: TCR beta diversity was reported as significantly higher in malignant tumors than in benign nodules, in both blood and tumor samples.

This receptor was identified in a female donor with papillary thyroid cancer or a benign thyroid nodule (not recorded which). Some clones in this sample may be carry-over from other donors' samples. Sample: adjacent normal tissue. Recombination joined TRBV25-1 with TRBJ2-4; a tentative D match to TRBD2 spans 6 bases. The bases read TGTGCCAGCACAGGAGGGAACATTCAGTACTTC. Its translation is CASTGGNIQYF.